This is a list of T cell receptor beta chains from one sample in a study of T cell responses to AZD1222 COVID-19 vaccine. Assay used: immunoSEQ multiplex PCR; TCRdb lists only in-frame clones, some missing. Of 70,000 to 95,000 clones detected, about 84% appear once; the ten largest clones hold about 20%. The sample was peripheral blood, taken on day 0 of AZD1222 vaccination. These receptors all stem from an adult in good health. Each CDR3 is given with its conserved first and last residue. A D gene is named only where the DNA matches it firmly. Not all rows give a size; the values are once, few, many and, for expanded clones, a class.

size,V,J,D,CDR3,DNA
-,TRBV10-2,TRBJ1-1,-,CASKGRRNTEAFF,TGCGCCAGCAAGGGGCGTAGGAACACTGAAGCTTTCTTT
-,TRBV30,TRBJ1-5,-,CAWASEMGHGQPQHF,TGTGCCTGGGCCTCCGAAATGGGACACGGACAGCCCCAGCATTTT
-,TRBV9,TRBJ1-4,-,CASSPRGGNFNEKLFF,TGTGCCAGCAGCCCCCGGGGGGGCAACTTTAATGAAAAACTGTTTTTT
-,TRBV7-9,TRBJ1-2,-,CASSTEDRPLGYTF,TGTGCCAGCAGCACTGAAGACAGACCTCTTGGCTACACCTTC
-,TRBV5-8,TRBJ1-5,TRBD1,CASSLHRGVNQPQHF,TGTGCCAGCAGCCTTCACAGGGGGGTTAATCAGCCCCAGCATTTT
few,TRBV5-1,TRBJ1-1,-,CASSRDGNTEAFF,TGCGCCAGCAGCCGAGACGGGAACACTGAAGCTTTCTTT
once,TRBV5-1,TRBJ2-1,-,CASSLEPANNEQFF,TGCGCCAGCAGCTTGGAACCAGCAAACAATGAGCAGTTCTTC
few,TRBV4-1,TRBJ1-5,-,CASSLVVGNQPQHF,TGCGCCAGCAGCCTCGTTGTCGGCAATCAGCCCCAGCATTTT
-,TRBV19,TRBJ2-6,-,CASSRGAGANVLTF,TGTGCCAGTAGTCGGGGAGCTGGGGCCAACGTCCTGACTTTC
-,TRBV5-8,TRBJ1-1,TRBD1,CASSGTGGARAEAFF,TGTGCCAGCAGCGGGACAGGGGGCGCGAGGGCTGAAGCTTTCTTT
-,TRBV6-5,TRBJ1-1,-,CAILGQPRAEAFF,TGTGCCATCTTAGGACAGCCCAGGGCTGAAGCTTTCTTT
-,TRBV7-2,TRBJ2-1,-,CASRPPSGNEQFF,TGTGCCAGCAGACCCCCTAGTGGCAATGAGCAGTTCTTC
-,TRBV7-9,TRBJ2-7,TRBD1,CASSQDRPPRGQYF,TGTGCCAGCAGCCAGGACAGGCCTCCACGAGGGCAGTACTTC
once,TRBV2,TRBJ2-7,TRBD1,CASKPDRIYEQYF,TGTGCCAGCAAGCCGGACAGGATCTACGAGCAGTACTTC
-,TRBV2,TRBJ1-4,-,CASNPPGEINEKLFF,TGTGCCAGCAATCCCCCTGGGGAAATTAATGAAAAACTGTTTTTT
few,TRBV20-1,TRBJ1-2,TRBD1,CSASAAAGGYGYTF,TGCAGTGCTAGTGCCGCTGCAGGGGGATATGGCTACACCTTC
-,TRBV12-3/TRBV12-4,TRBJ1-1,-,CASSFQGWTEAFF,TGTGCCAGCAGTTTCCAGGGGTGGACTGAAGCTTTCTTT
-,TRBV19,TRBJ2-7,-,CASSPQGYEQYF,TGTGCCAGTAGTCCCCAGGGGTACGAGCAGTACTTC
-,TRBV27,TRBJ2-7,TRBD2,CASSLGTSGSYEQYF,TGTGCCAGCAGCCTGGGGACTAGCGGGAGCTACGAGCAGTACTTC
-,TRBV7-9,TRBJ1-5,TRBD1,CASSLGQGDGSNQPQHF,TGTGCCAGCAGCTTAGGCCAGGGGGATGGAAGCAATCAGCCCCAGCATTTT
-,TRBV11-2,TRBJ1-2,-,CASSLALGVDGYTF,TGTGCCAGCAGCTTAGCCCTAGGGGTAGATGGCTACACCTTC
-,TRBV5-1,TRBJ2-3,-,CASSLTQVRTDTQYF,TGCGCCAGCAGCTTAACCCAGGTACGGACAGATACGCAGTATTTT
-,TRBV5-5,TRBJ1-5,-,CASSWTGSQPQHF,TGTGCCAGCAGCTGGACCGGATCCCAGCCCCAGCATTTT
-,TRBV3-1/TRBV3-2,TRBJ1-6,TRBD1,CASSSSGTGHSPLHF,TGTGCCAGCAGCTCTTCCGGGACAGGGCATTCACCCCTCCACTTT
-,TRBV18,TRBJ2-3,-,CASSPYPDTQYF,TGTGCCAGCTCACCCTACCCAGATACGCAGTATTTT
once,TRBV6-1,TRBJ2-5,TRBD1,CASSAPGQGYQETQYF,TGTGCCAGCAGTGCCCCGGGACAGGGTTACCAAGAGACCCAGTACTTC
-,TRBV28,TRBJ2-3,TRBD2,CASSGGGTLRGAQYF,TGTGCCAGCAGTGGGGGGGGGACCCTCCGCGGCGCGCAGTATTTT
-,TRBV7-8,TRBJ1-5,-,CASSLGDISRNQPQHF,TGTGCCAGCAGCTTAGGGGACATATCCCGCAATCAGCCCCAGCATTTT
-,TRBV6-2/TRBV6-3,TRBJ2-1,-,CASSSGVGNEQFF,TGTGCCAGCAGTTCGGGGGTGGGCAATGAGCAGTTCTTC
-,TRBV6-5,TRBJ1-2,-,CASSADGPYGYTF,TGTGCCAGCAGCGCGGACGGCCCCTATGGCTACACCTTC
few,TRBV7-9,TRBJ1-2,-,CASSSAIDGYTF,TGTGCCAGCAGTTCGGCTATAGATGGCTACACCTTC
-,TRBV3-1/TRBV3-2,TRBJ1-1,TRBD1,CASSGGTGRTEAFF,TGTGCCAGCAGCGGAGGGACAGGTCGAACTGAAGCTTTCTTT
-,TRBV28,TRBJ1-4,-,CASSNAGINEKLFF,TGTGCCAGCAGTAACGCAGGGATTAATGAAAAACTGTTTTTT
-,TRBV7-9,TRBJ1-2,-,CASSLIYRDYGYTF,TGTGCCAGCAGCTTAATCTACAGGGACTATGGCTACACCTTC
-,TRBV14,TRBJ1-1,-,CASSLQGAVGTEAFF,TGTGCCAGCAGCCTCCAGGGAGCCGTAGGTACTGAAGCTTTCTTT
few,TRBV3-1/TRBV3-2,TRBJ2-2,TRBD1,CASSPYRDRANTGELFF,TGTGCCAGCAGCCCCTACCGGGACAGGGCGAACACCGGGGAGCTGTTTTTT
-,TRBV10-2,TRBJ2-2,-,CASSVISGPGELFF,TGCGCCAGCAGTGTGATTAGTGGCCCCGGGGAGCTGTTTTTT
once,TRBV7-6,TRBJ2-7,-,CASSARPDAYEQYF,TGTGCCAGCAGCGCCCGCCCTGACGCCTACGAGCAGTACTTC
-,TRBV28,TRBJ2-3,-,CASASGGPTDTQYF,TGTGCCAGCGCCTCCGGGGGGCCTACAGATACGCAGTATTTT
-,TRBV12-3/TRBV12-4,TRBJ1-5,-,CASSPYGAQPQHF,TGTGCCAGCAGTCCCTACGGGGCGCAGCCCCAGCATTTT
-,TRBV28,TRBJ1-5,TRBD1,CATRQGDSNQPQHF,TGTGCCACCCGACAGGGGGATAGCAATCAGCCCCAGCATTTT
-,TRBV4-1,TRBJ2-1,-,CASSHINEQFF,TGCGCCAGCAGCCACATTAATGAGCAGTTCTTC
once,TRBV4-1,TRBJ2-5,-,CASSQASGVGETQYF,TGCGCCAGCAGCCAAGCCTCGGGAGTCGGGGAGACCCAGTACTTC
-,TRBV5-4,TRBJ1-2,-,CASSDKTANYGYTF,TGTGCCAGCAGCGATAAGACAGCTAACTATGGCTACACCTTC
-,TRBV29-1,TRBJ2-1,TRBD2,CSVATSGRNEQFF,TGCAGCGTCGCGACTAGCGGGAGAAATGAGCAGTTCTTC
once,TRBV2,TRBJ1-5,TRBD1,CASRATGGRQPQHF,TGTGCCAGCAGGGCAACAGGGGGCCGTCAGCCCCAGCATTTT
-,TRBV30,TRBJ2-2,TRBD1,CAWSQRWDRDGELFF,TGTGCCTGGAGTCAAAGATGGGACAGGGACGGGGAGCTGTTTTTT
-,TRBV3-1/TRBV3-2,TRBJ1-4,TRBD1,CASSLGTGGQANEKLFF,TGTGCCAGCAGCTTAGGGACAGGGGGTCAAGCTAATGAAAAACTGTTTTTT
-,TRBV15,TRBJ1-5,-,CATSSLLVSNQPQHF,TGTGCCACCAGCAGTCTCCTAGTAAGCAATCAGCCCCAGCATTTT
-,TRBV5-1,TRBJ2-1,-,CASSPWTSSYNEQFF,TGCGCCAGCAGCCCCTGGACAAGCTCCTACAATGAGCAGTTCTTC
-,TRBV18,TRBJ1-1,-,CASSPVERGTEAFF,TGTGCCAGCTCACCAGTCGAGAGGGGCACTGAAGCTTTCTTT
few,TRBV11-2,TRBJ2-7,-,CATARGRGYEQYF,TGTGCCACCGCGCGAGGACGGGGTTACGAGCAGTACTTC
-,TRBV6-5,TRBJ1-6,-,CASSYSLRDNSPLHF,TGTGCCAGCAGTTACTCGTTGAGGGATAATTCACCCCTCCACTTT